Below, one T cell receptor (beta chain) is given with its context. Its antigen has not been determined. The input lacks base qualities; no much larger clone sits a single base away. This sample is drawn from a study of blood T cell repertoires in COVID-19 (dated by TCRdb to about 2020). Notes on the research overall: The collaborator samples originated in the United States, Italy and Spain and spanned the acute and convalescent phases of COVID-19. The material from the prospective study consisted of cDNA or gDNA derived from T cells, B-cell-depleted T cells, or PBMCs. Deeply sampled blood TCRbeta repertoires from subjects exposed to, actively infected with, or recovered from COVID-19 were included in the dataset. A freely available public database, intended as a resource for researchers studying the immune response to SARS-CoV-2, is where the repertoires were released. The samples were drawn from two sources: the first 160 participants of the ongoing ImmuneRACE study, and 1,000 to 1,500 subjects contributed by 6 global collaborators. Sample metadata almost always included a de-identified subject ID, COVID-19 status, age in years and sex. Where available, HLA class I and class II types were taken from metadata supplied by the sample provider and were not determined by assay-based typing.

Measured from the cysteine to the phenylalanine, the CDR3 is 14 residues long. Only the CDR3 region is kept as DNA, spanning 42 bases read in frame from base 1. Based on the germline V gene, the CDR1 and CDR2 sequences are LGHNA and YNFKEQ. V and J are truncated by 3 bases and 0 bases respectively, leaving an intervening sequence of 8 bases. TCRbeta CDR3 regions were amplified from genomic DNA by means of the immunoSEQ Assay, a bias-controlled multiplex PCR. For the original study's pipeline: The number of nucleated cells in each sample was estimated from the amplification of reference gene primers within the assay. To quantify the absolute abundance of each unique TCRbeta CDR3 rearrangement, sequence reads were collapsed and filtered. For each sample, productive Simpson clonality was calculated as the square root of Simpson's diversity index over productive rearrangements. In TCRdb, the immuneACCESS table is reduced to in-frame sequences with V and J assigned. These tables do not hold every clone; where another copy was compared, an unresolved V gene accounts for under half, and the others remain unexplained. The DNA gave D and trimming, while V, J and clone size come from that table. The sample table lists 95,000 to 150,000 clones, about 80% of them with a count of one. Approximately 4.2% of the sample lies in the top ten.

The investigation overall reported the following: The quantity of clinical and demographic metadata differed by source and by participant and was supplied without curation.

Collaborating institutions collected whole blood in K2EDTA tubes following their own protocols. Collaborator samples were shipped for TCRbeta analysis as frozen whole blood, isolated PBMCs, or DNA extracted from either sample type. The material sequenced was peripheral blood. The chain joins TRBV4-2 to TRBJ2-5; a tentative D match to TRBD1 spans 6 bases. The sequence came from a woman of 80 years or more with acute or convalescent COVID-19. The CDR3 amino acid sequence is: CASSHGQNQETQYF. The DNA reads as follows: TGTGCCAGCAGCCACGGACAGAACCAAGAGACCCAGTACTTC.